Listed here is a single T cell receptor (beta chain). Its antigen remains unidentified. TCRdb's table, derived via immunoSEQ multiplex PCR, lists solely in-frame clones and lacks some. The repertoire holds nearly 70,000 clones, 85% to 95% seen once, with roughly 1.5% in the top ten. The CDR3 is made up of 13 amino acids. Germline CDR1 is MNHEY and CDR2 is SVGAGI. V lost 11 bases and J 5 bases, leaving 18 bases between the germline ends. The sample originates from a study of T cell clonotyping in hematopoietic cell transplantation. Findings and caveats of the study: At the given depth, recipient repertoires were over 95% de novo clonotypes. Recipient TCR diversity dropped after transplant; expanded clonotypes rose from day 30 to 180. Graft donor and pretransplant recipient Inverse Simpson Index values predicted broader posttransplant TCR diversity.

This chain links TRBV6-5 with TRBJ1-1; TRBD1 might be the D (5 bases). Material for sequencing was peripheral blood mononuclear cells. The sequence was obtained from a man aged 50-60 years in good health. Some clones in this sample may be carry-over from other donors' samples. The CDR3 is CAVYRNLGTEAFF. The CDR3 DNA reads TGTGCCGTTTACAGGAATTTAGGGACTGAAGCTTTCTTT.